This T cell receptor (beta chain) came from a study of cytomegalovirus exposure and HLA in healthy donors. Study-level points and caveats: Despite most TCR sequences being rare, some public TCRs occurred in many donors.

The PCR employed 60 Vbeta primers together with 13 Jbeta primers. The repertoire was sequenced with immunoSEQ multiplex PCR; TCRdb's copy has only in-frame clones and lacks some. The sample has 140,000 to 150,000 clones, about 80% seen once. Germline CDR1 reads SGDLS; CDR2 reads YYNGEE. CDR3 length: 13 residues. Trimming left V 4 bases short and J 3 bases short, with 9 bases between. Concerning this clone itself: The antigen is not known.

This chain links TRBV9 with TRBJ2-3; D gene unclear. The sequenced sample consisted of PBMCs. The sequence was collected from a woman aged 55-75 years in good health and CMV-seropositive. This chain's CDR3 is CASSLSSTDTQYF. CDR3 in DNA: TGTGCCAGCAGCCTATCTTCTACAGATACGCAGTATTTT.